The 32 T cell receptor beta chains below were found in one sample sequenced in a study of blood T cell repertoires in COVID-19. Data came from immunoSEQ multiplex PCR; TCRdb stores just in-frame clones and leaves some out. The sample carries around 100,000 clones, around 79% recorded once. The sequencing sample was made of peripheral blood. The receptors stem from a man in his 70s with active or convalescent COVID-19.

The V and J genes are TRBV6-6 and TRBJ2-3, with D perhaps TRBD1 (6 bases). This CDR3 contains 13 residues. V lost 0 bases and J 5 bases, leaving 6 bases between the germline ends. Germline CDR1 is MNHNY and CDR2 is SVGAGI (reference sequence). The CDR3 nucleotides are TGTGCCAGCAGTTACTCGGGACAAGATACGCAGTATTTT. Its translation: CASSYSGQDTQYF.

This chain links TRBV3-1 (or the pseudogene TRBV3-2) with TRBJ2-2; 9 bases map to TRBD2. The length of the CDR3 is 17 residues. The germline CDR1 and CDR2 sequences are LGHDT and YNNKEL (reference sequence). The J segment lost 4 bases and the V segment lost 0 bases, leaving 6 bases of the junction unmatched. The CDR3 DNA is TGTGCCAGCAGCCAAGATCAAACTAGCGGGTTCACCGGGGAGCTGTTTTTT. This gives the protein CASSQDQTSGFTGELFF.

This chain connects TRBV10-2 to TRBJ1-6; TRBD1 agrees at 9 bases. There are 14 residues in the CDR3. Trimming cost V 5 bases and J 9 bases; bases outside gene matches: 5. In germline, CDR1 is WSHSY, CDR2 SAAADI. The CDR3 is CASSRQGDGSPLHF. The DNA for the CDR3 is TGCGCCAGCAGTAGACAGGGGGACGGTTCACCCCTCCACTTT.

This chain uses TRBV7-8 with TRBJ1-5; D may be TRBD1 (6 bases). The CDR3 is 14 residues long. Germline V lookup: CDR1 SGHVS, CDR2 FQNEAQ. The V and J ends lost 5 bases and 3 bases respectively, with 11 bases between them. The CDR3 sequence: CASSIQGSNQPQHF. CDR3 nucleotides: TGTGCCAGCAGCATACAGGGCTCCAATCAGCCCCAGCATTTT.

The V call is TRBV2, the J call TRBJ2-6; 7 nucleotides line up with TRBD1. From germline, CDR1 is SNHLY and CDR2 FYNNEI. The CDR3 has 18 residues. The V and J ends lost 5 bases and 0 bases, in that order; junction bases with no gene match: 10. CDR3 sequence reads: CASSFPPGQSSGANVLTF. The CDR3 bases are TGTGCCAGCAGTTTTCCGCCGGGACAGAGCTCTGGGGCCAACGTCCTGACTTTC.

The CDR3 coding sequence is TGTGCCAGTAGTAAGGGGCGAAGGGAAGACTATGGCTACACCTTC. This encodes CASSKGRREDYGYTF. The genes are TRBV19 and TRBJ1-2; possibly TRBD1 for D (5 bases). CDR1 is LNHDA and CDR2 is SQIVND in the germline V gene (reference sequence). The CDR3 loop spans 15 amino acids. Trimming took off 4 bases at V and 3 bases at J, with 15 bases between the two ends. The variable domain in full, with the rest retrieved from reference TRBV19 and TRBJ1-2, is DGGITQSPKYLFRKEGQNVTLSCEQNLNHDAMYWYRQDPGQGLRLIYYSQIVNDFQKGDIAEGYSVSREKKESFPLTVTSAQKNPTAFYLCASSKGRREDYGYTFGSGTRLTVV.

The chain recombines TRBV5-4 with TRBJ1-1; 10 nucleotides align to TRBD1. Losses at the gene ends were 5 bases for V and 7 bases for J; bases not matched to a gene: 11. The CDR3 is 15 residues long. Germline loops: CDR1 SGHNT, CDR2 YYREEE (reference sequence). The CDR3 protein is CASRLRQGASNEAFF. The CDR3 DNA is TGTGCCAGCAGGTTACGACAGGGGGCGAGTAATGAAGCTTTCTTT.

This clone showed up just once. This chain links TRBV7-2 with TRBJ1-5; TRBD1 agrees at 7 bases. CDR1 and CDR2 (germline): SGHTA, FQGNSA. The CDR3 is 14 residues long. Trimming took 5 bases from V and 6 from J; bases not matched to a gene: 7. The CDR3 is CASSISNRGQPQHF. The CDR3 nucleotides read TGTGCCAGCAGCATAAGTAACAGGGGTCAGCCCCAGCATTTT. The whole variable domain, remainder taken from reference TRBV7-2 and TRBJ1-5, is GAGVSQSPSNKVTEKGKDVELRCDPISGHTALYWYRQSLGQGLEFLIYFQGNSAPDKSGLPSDRFSAERTGGSVSTLTIQRTQQEDSAVYLCASSISNRGQPQHFGDGTRLSIL.

The genes are TRBV12-3 or TRBV12-4 and TRBJ1-1; D not resolved. The CDR3 sequence is 12 residues long. V shed 5 bases and J shed 4 bases, with 8 bases lying between them. CDR3 in amino acids: CASSSQVTEAFF. The CDR3 DNA is TGTGCCAGCAGTAGCCAGGTCACTGAAGCTTTCTTT.

This chain connects TRBV10-2 to TRBJ2-2; TRBD2 matches at 9 bases. The CDR3 length is 15 residues. Germline lookup yields CDR1 WSHSY and CDR2 SAAADI. Germline trimming cut 4 bases from V and 1 base from J; bases unmatched to any gene: 1. CDR3 coding DNA: TGCGCCAGCAGTGCGACTAGCGGGAACACCGGGGAGCTGTTTTTT. Amino acids: CASSATSGNTGELFF.

V and J are TRBV5-5 and TRBJ2-5; 9 bases line up with TRBD1. Trimming removed 2 bases from V and 5 bases from J; junction bases left unmatched: 7. Germline CDR1 is SGHKS and CDR2 is YYEKEE (reference sequence). This CDR3 comprises 15 residues. DNA for the CDR3: TGTGCCAGCAGCTTAGGCGACAGGGGGACGGAGACCCAGTACTTC. Translating gives CASSLGDRGTETQYF. The full variable domain, its missing parts supplied by reference TRBV5-5 and TRBJ2-5, is DAGVTQSPTHLIKTRGQQVTLRCSPISGHKSVSWYQQVLGQGPQFIFQYYEKEERGRGNFPDRFSARQFPNYSSELNVNALLLGDSALYLCASSLGDRGTETQYFGPGTRLLVL.

The V gene is TRBV18, the J gene TRBJ1-6; TRBD1 might be the D (5 bases). Germline V gene lookup returns CDR1 KGHSH and CDR2 LQKENI. The CDR3 runs to 15 residues. Trimming took 3 bases from V and 6 from J, leaving 12 bases between them. The CDR3 protein is CASSPNRQSNSPLHF. CDR3 bases: TGTGCCAGCTCACCCAACAGGCAATCTAATTCACCCCTCCACTTT.

The chain employs TRBV24-1 and TRBJ1-2, with D possibly matching TRBD1 (6 bases). Germline V gene sequence: CDR1 KGHDR, CDR2 SFDVKD. CDR3 length equals 14 residues. V lost 9 bases and J 4 bases, leaving 17 bases between the germline ends. The CDR3 DNA sequence: TGTGCCACCCCCCCTAACAGGGACGTCTATGGCTACACCTTC. Translating it yields CATPPNRDVYGYTF.

The chain has TRBV2 and TRBJ1-5, with 10 bases aligning to TRBD1. The CDR3 loop spans 15 amino acids. Germline loops: CDR1 SNHLY, CDR2 FYNNEI. The ends lost 4 bases at V and 6 bases at J; junction bases unmatched: 6. This CDR3 reads CASSGDRGFGQPQHF. The CDR3 nucleotides read TGTGCCAGCAGTGGGGACAGGGGTTTTGGTCAGCCCCAGCATTTT.

The chain combines TRBV2 with TRBJ2-1, with D maybe TRBD2 (6 bases). V gave up 5 bases and J gave up 4 bases, with 15 bases separating them. Per germline, CDR1 SNHLY and CDR2 FYNNEI. The CDR3 totals 15 residues. In DNA form, the CDR3 reads TGTGCCAGCAGTCAGACTAGGCTATTTTACAATGAGCAGTTCTTC. This gives the protein CASSQTRLFYNEQFF.

The V gene is TRBV3-1 (or the pseudogene TRBV3-2), the J gene TRBJ1-6; maybe TRBD1 (5 bases). Germline values: CDR1 LGHDT, CDR2 YNNKEL (reference sequence). Trimming removed 4 bases from V and 8 bases from J, with 9 bases in between. There are 13 residues in the CDR3. The chain's CDR3 is CASSPTEDSPLHF. The DNA for the CDR3 is TGTGCCAGCAGCCCGACAGAGGATTCACCCCTCCACTTT.

The chain combines TRBV5-4 with TRBJ2-5; TRBD2 aligns across 7 bases. Looked up from germline, CDR1 is SGHNT and CDR2 is YYREEE (reference sequence). Germline trimming cut 2 bases from V and 5 bases from J; bases unmatched to any gene: 3. CDR3 length: 13 amino acids. This CDR3 is CASSFYSGETQYF. For the CDR3, the DNA is TGTGCCAGCAGCTTTTATAGCGGGGAGACCCAGTACTTC. Using reference TRBV5-4 and TRBJ2-5 for the parts outside the CDR3, the full variable domain is ETGVTQSPTHLIKTRGQQVTLRCSSQSGHNTVSWYQQALGQGPQFIFQYYREEENGRGNFPPRFSGLQFPNYSSELNVNALELDDSALYLCASSFYSGETQYFGPGTRLLVL.

The chain carries TRBV13 and TRBJ1-2; 7 nucleotides match TRBD1. The CDR3 is made up of 13 amino acids. Germline CDR1 reads PRHDT; CDR2 reads FYEKMQ (reference sequence). With V trimmed by 7 bases and J by 4 bases, 6 bases remained unmatched. CDR3 bases: TGTGCCAGCAAGGGGACAGACGGCTATGGCTACACCTTC. This encodes CASKGTDGYGYTF.

This CDR3 is CASSQSRAGANEKLFF. The CDR3 nucleotides are TGTGCCAGCAGCCAGTCAAGGGCAGGGGCTAATGAAAAACTGTTTTTT. V usage is TRBV7-2 and J usage is TRBJ1-4; D perhaps matches TRBD1 (6 bases). Deletions cut 5 bases from V and 3 bases from J, with 16 bases between. The V gene's germline CDR1 is SGHTA and CDR2 FQGNSA. There are 16 residues in the CDR3.

The chain employs TRBV28 and TRBJ1-5, with 12 bases aligning to TRBD1. The germline V gene encodes CDR1 MDHEN and CDR2 SYDVKM. The length of the CDR3 is 15 residues. V lost 6 bases, J lost 6 bases, and 6 bases stayed unmatched. As DNA, the CDR3 is TGTGCCAGCAGCCCGGGACAGGGGGCGCGTCAGCCCCAGCATTTT. Residues: CASSPGQGARQPQHF.

The chain combines TRBV19 with TRBJ1-4; 9 bases line up with TRBD1. V lost 5 bases and J lost 7; bases outside the gene matches: 5. The CDR3 length is 14 residues. The germline V gene encodes CDR1 LNHDA and CDR2 SQIVND (reference sequence). CDR3 region: CASSVPGQGEKLFF. The CDR3 DNA reads as TGTGCCAGTAGTGTTCCGGGACAGGGTGAAAAACTGTTTTTT.

This clone has only a few counts. The chain recombines TRBV5-6 with TRBJ1-2; TRBD1 agrees at 7 bases. This CDR3 is built from 15 residues. The junction had 11 bases not matched to a gene; V was cut back by 1 base and J by 8 bases. The germline V gene has CDR1 SGHDT and CDR2 YYEEEE. CDR3 bases: TGTGCCAGCAGCTTGTCGGCCCTGACAGGGAGAGGCTACACCTTC. Translation gives CASSLSALTGRGYTF.

The rearrangement joins TRBV28 to TRBJ1-5; TRBD1 aligns across 7 bases. The germline V gene has CDR1 MDHEN and CDR2 SYDVKM. CDR3 length equals 17 residues. V lost 5 bases to trimming and J lost 5 bases; unmatched junction nucleotides: 15. For the CDR3, the DNA is TGTGCCAGCAGTCCGGGACAGTCAACTTACATCGATCAGCCCCAGCATTTT. This translates into CASSPGQSTYIDQPQHF.

This rearrangement joins TRBV7-2 to TRBJ2-3, with a weak D call TRBD2 (6 bases). This CDR3 is 14 amino acids long. Germline loops: CDR1 SGHTA, CDR2 FQGNSA. Trimming took 5 bases from V and 2 from J, leaving 11 bases between them. The CDR3: CASSPWTTTDTQYF. The CDR3 bases are TGTGCCAGCAGCCCTTGGACTACCACAGATACGCAGTATTTT.

The chain links TRBV18 to TRBJ2-2, with TRBD1 matching 10 bases. CDR3 length: 16 amino acids. Trimming at V came to 8 bases and at J to 1 base, leaving 7 bases not matched to a gene. CDR1 is KGHSH and CDR2 is LQKENI in the germline V gene. CDR3 sequence reads: CASLTGTGENTGELFF. The CDR3 nucleotides read TGTGCCAGCCTAACCGGGACAGGGGAGAACACCGGGGAGCTGTTTTTT.

This clone was picked up one time. The chain has TRBV11-2 and TRBJ2-7, with 10 bases that match TRBD2. V was clipped by 0 bases and J by 5 bases; unmatched bases: 7. The CDR3 is made up of 16 amino acids. Germline V lookup: CDR1 SGHAT, CDR2 FQNNGV. CDR3 loop: CASSLDQAGGANEQYF. Written as DNA, the CDR3 is TGTGCCAGCAGCTTAGATCAAGCGGGGGGGGCAAACGAGCAGTACTTC.

This clone was seen a handful of times. The chain carries TRBV4-2 and TRBJ2-1; possible D gene TRBD2, 5 bases. CDR1 and CDR2 (germline): LGHNA, YNFKEQ. CDR3 length: 15 amino acids. V was shortened by 3 bases and J by 4 bases, with 13 bases between the two germline ends. CDR3 region: CASSQDFSTYNEQFF. CDR3 in DNA: TGTGCCAGCAGCCAGGACTTTTCTACTTACAATGAGCAGTTCTTC.

The chain is built from TRBV5-6 and TRBJ1-1; D may be TRBD1 (5 bases). V was cut by 0 bases and J by 4 bases, with 13 bases left in between. CDR3 size: 15 residues. Germline assignment: CDR1 SGHDT and CDR2 YYEEEE. CDR3 protein: CASSLEKGVSTEAFF. CDR3 bases: TGTGCCAGCAGCTTGGAAAAAGGGGTGAGCACTGAAGCTTTCTTT.

There are a few counts of this clone. The rearrangement links TRBV5-4 to TRBJ2-7, with 8 bases that match TRBD2. The CDR3 covers 14 residues. The V gene's germline CDR1 is SGHNT and CDR2 YYREEE (reference sequence). After removal of 4 bases from V and 5 bases from J, the junction contained 8 bases not matched to a gene. The CDR3 region is CASSQSGSRNEQYF. CDR3 DNA: TGTGCCAGCAGCCAGAGCGGGAGCAGAAACGAGCAGTACTTC.

The chain employs TRBV5-1 and TRBJ1-5; 10 bases map to TRBD1. Germline V gene data show CDR1 as SGHRS and CDR2 as YFSETQ. The CDR3 has 16 amino acids. With V trimmed by 3 bases and J by 2 bases, 5 bases remained unmatched. CDR3 DNA sequence: TGCGCCAGCAGCTGGACAGGGGGTATATGCAATCAGCCCCAGCATTTT. Its protein is CASSWTGGICNQPQHF.

This chain joins TRBV6-5 and TRBJ2-1; D remains ambiguous. Between the trimmed V and J ends, which lost 8 bases and 0 bases, there was a span of 14 bases. Germline V CDR1 and CDR2: MNHEY, SVGAGI. This CDR3 is 15 amino acids long. The CDR3 DNA sequence: TGTGCCAGCTCACCGGCCAGAGGCTCCTACAATGAGCAGTTCTTC. It encodes CASSPARGSYNEQFF.

This chain joins TRBV6-4 and TRBJ2-3, with 11 bases identical to TRBD1. In germline, CDR1 is MRHNA, CDR2 SNTAGT. V dropped 10 bases and J dropped 7; count of bases not matched to a gene: 7. The CDR3 contains 13 residues. The CDR3 protein is CATSDRGRNTQYF. For the CDR3, the DNA is TGTGCCACCTCGGACAGGGGGCGAAATACGCAGTATTTT.